This T cell receptor (beta chain) was sequenced for a study of neurological immune-mediated disorders. In this sample, this clonotype turned up many times. Antigen unknown. This CDR3 is 15 amino acids long. The V gene lost 1 base and the J gene lost 4 bases, with 15 bases spanning the gap. From germline, CDR1 is SGHRS and CDR2 YFSETQ. TCRdb analysed the 5' RACE reads with MiXCR anew, one entry per CDR3 protein. The sample consists of some 53,000 distinct CDR3 sequences, over 15% of them appearing once. Points from the study as a whole: No CDR3 amino acid sequences were shared by expanded clones across subjects, suggesting private repertoires in all groups.

This TCR derives from a man in his sixties in good health. This chain connects TRBV5-1 to TRBJ2-7; either TRBD1 or TRBD2 may fit D (5 bases each). Sample: PBMCs. CDR3 in amino acids: CASSLFSRGPYEQYF. DNA of the CDR3: TGCGCCAGCAGCTTGTTTTCCCGGGGACCTTACGAGCAGTACTTC. Together with reference TRBV5-1 and TRBJ2-7, the CDR3 gives the full variable domain: KAGVTQTPRYLIKTRGQQVTLSCSPISGHRSVSWYQQTPGQGLQFLFEYFSETQRNKGNFPGRFSGRQFSNSRSEMNVSTLELGDSALYLCASSLFSRGPYEQYFGPGTRLTVT.